This TCR beta chain was captured in a study of immune evolution from preneoplasia to lung adenocarcinoma. The length of the CDR3 is 12 residues. V was cut by 1 base and J by 7 bases, with 5 bases left in between. CDR1 SEHNR and CDR2 FQNEAQ come from the germline V gene (reference sequence). The table came from immunoSEQ multiplex PCR; TCRdb's copy has only in-frame clones and leaves some out. Among just under 2,000 clones, approximately 83% were seen once, and the ten largest hold 8% to 13%. The chain links TRBV7-9 to TRBJ1-5, with D uncertain. The sequence was obtained from a person aged 70 to 85 with lung adenocarcinoma. The sequencing sample was made of FFPE adjacent normal lung tissue. The CDR3 region is CASSLDRQPQHF. The CDR3 bases are TGTGCCAGCAGCTTAGACCGCCAGCCCCAGCATTTT.